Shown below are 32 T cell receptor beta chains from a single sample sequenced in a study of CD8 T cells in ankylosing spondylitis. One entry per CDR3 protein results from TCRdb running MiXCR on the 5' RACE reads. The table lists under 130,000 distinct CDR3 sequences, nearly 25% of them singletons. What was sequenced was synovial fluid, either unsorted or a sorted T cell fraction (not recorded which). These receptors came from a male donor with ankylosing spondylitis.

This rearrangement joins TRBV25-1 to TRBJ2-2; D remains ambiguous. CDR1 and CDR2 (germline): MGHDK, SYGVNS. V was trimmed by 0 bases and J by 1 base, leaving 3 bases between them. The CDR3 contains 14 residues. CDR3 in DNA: TGTGCCAGCAGTGAATATGGGAACACCGGGGAGCTGTTTTTT. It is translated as CASSEYGNTGELFF.

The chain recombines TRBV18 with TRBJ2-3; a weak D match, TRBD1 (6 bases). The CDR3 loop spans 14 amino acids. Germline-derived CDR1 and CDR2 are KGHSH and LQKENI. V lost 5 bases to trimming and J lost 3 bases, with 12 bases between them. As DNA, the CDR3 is TGTGCCAGCTCATCCGGGACAAGGACAGATACGCAGTATTTT. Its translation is CASSSGTRTDTQYF.

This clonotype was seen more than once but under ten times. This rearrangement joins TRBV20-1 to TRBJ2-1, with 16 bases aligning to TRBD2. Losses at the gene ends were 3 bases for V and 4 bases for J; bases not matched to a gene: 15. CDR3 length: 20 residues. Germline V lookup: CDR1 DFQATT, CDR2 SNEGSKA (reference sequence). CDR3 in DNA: TGCAGTGCTAGGCGACCTACGGGACTAGCGGGAGGGCCCAGATACAATGAGCAGTTCTTC. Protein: CSARRPTGLAGGPRYNEQFF.

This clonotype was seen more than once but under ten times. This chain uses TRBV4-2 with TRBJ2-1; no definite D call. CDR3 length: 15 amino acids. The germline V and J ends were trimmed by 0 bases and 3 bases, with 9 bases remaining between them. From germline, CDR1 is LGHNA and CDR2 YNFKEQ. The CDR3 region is CASSQETPHYNEQFF. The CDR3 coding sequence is TGTGCCAGCAGCCAAGAGACTCCGCACTACAATGAGCAGTTCTTC.

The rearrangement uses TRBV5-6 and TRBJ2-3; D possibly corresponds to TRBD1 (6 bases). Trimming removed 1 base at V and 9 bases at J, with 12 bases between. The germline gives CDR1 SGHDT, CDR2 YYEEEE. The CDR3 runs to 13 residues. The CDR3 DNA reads TGTGCCAGCAGCTTGTTCCCAGGGGCGACGCAGTATTTT. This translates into CASSLFPGATQYF.

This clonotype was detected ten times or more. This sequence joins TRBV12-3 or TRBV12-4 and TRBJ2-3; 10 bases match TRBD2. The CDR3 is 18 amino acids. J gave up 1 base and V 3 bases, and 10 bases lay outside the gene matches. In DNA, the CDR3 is TGTGCCAGCAGTTTCGGGCTAGCGGGAGAGGGAGGCACAGATACGCAGTATTTT. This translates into CASSFGLAGEGGTDTQYF.

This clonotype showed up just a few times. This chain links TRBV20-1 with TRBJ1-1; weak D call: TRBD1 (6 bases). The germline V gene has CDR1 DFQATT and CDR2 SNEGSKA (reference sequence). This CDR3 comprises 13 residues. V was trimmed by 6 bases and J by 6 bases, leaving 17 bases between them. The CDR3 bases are TGCAGTGCGCAAGACAGGCGGCGGGCTGAAGCTTTCTTT. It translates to CSAQDRRRAEAFF.

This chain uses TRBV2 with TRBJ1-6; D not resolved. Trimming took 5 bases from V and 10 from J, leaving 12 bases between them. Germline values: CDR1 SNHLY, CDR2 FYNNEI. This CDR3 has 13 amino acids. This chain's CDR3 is CASSFGGPSPLHF. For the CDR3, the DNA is TGTGCCAGCAGTTTTGGCGGGCCGTCACCCCTCCACTTT.

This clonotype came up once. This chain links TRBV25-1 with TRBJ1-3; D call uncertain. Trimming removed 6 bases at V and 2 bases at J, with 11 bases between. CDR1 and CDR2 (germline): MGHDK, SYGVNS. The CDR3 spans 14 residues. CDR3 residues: CASRTPSPGNTIYF. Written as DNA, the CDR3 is TGTGCCAGCAGGACACCCTCCCCTGGAAACACCATATATTTT.

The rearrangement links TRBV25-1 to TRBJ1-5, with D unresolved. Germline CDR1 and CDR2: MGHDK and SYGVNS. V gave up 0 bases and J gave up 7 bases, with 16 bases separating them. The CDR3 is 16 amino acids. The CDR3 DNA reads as TGTGCCAGCAGTGAATATCGAGGAGGGTTGGAACAGCCCCAGCATTTT. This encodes CASSEYRGGLEQPQHF.

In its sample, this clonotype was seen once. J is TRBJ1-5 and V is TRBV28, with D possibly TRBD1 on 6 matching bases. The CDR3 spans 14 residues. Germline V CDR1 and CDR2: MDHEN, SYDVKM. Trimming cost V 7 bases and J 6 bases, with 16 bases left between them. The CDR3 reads CASTKGGDGQPQHF. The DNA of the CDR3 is TGTGCCAGCACCAAGGGGGGTGATGGTCAGCCCCAGCATTTT.

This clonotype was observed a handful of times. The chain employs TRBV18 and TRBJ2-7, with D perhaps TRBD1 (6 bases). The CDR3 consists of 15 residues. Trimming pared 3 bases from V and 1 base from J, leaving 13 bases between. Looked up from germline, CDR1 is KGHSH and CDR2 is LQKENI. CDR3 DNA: TGTGCCAGCTCACCCCGGACAGACGGATCCTACGAGCAGTACGTC. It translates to CASSPRTDGSYEQYV.

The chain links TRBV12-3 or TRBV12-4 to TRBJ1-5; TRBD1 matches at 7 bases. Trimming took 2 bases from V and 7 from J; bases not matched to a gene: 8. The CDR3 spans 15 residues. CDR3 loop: CASSLTTGWEQPQHF. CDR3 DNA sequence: TGTGCCAGCAGTTTAACGACAGGGTGGGAGCAGCCCCAGCATTTT.

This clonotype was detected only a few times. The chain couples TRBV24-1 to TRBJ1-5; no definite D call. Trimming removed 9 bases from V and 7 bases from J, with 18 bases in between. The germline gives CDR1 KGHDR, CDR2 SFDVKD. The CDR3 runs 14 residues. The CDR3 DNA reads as TGTGCCACCTCCACGGCGGGGTGGGAACAGCCCCAGCATTTT. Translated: CATSTAGWEQPQHF.

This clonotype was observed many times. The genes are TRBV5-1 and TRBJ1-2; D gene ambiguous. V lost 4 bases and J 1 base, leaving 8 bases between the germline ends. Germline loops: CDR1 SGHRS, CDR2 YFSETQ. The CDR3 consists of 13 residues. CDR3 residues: CASSVQVNYGYTF. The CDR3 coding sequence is TGCGCCAGCAGCGTGCAGGTTAACTATGGCTACACCTTC. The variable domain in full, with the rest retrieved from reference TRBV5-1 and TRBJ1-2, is KAGVTQTPRYLIKTRGQQVTLSCSPISGHRSVSWYQQTPGQGLQFLFEYFSETQRNKGNFPGRFSGRQFSNSRSEMNVSTLELGDSALYLCASSVQVNYGYTFGSGTRLTVV.

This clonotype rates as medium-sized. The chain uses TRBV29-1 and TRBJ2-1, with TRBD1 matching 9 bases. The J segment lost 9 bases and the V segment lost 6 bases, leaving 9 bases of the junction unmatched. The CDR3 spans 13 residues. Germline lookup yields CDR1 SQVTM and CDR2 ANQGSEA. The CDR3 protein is CSVVLGQGGEQFF. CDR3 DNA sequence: TGCAGCGTCGTGCTGGGACAGGGCGGTGAGCAGTTCTTC.

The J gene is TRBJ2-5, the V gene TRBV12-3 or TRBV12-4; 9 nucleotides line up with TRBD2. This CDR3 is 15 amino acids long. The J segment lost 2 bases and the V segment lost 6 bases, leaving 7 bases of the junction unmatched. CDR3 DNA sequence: TGTGCCAGCAGCCCCGGCGGGAGGGCTCAAGAGACCCAGTACTTC. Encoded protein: CASSPGGRAQETQYF.

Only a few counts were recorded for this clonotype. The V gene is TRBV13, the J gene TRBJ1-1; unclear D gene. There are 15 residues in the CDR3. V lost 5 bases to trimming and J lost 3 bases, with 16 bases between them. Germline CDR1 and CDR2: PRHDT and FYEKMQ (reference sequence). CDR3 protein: CASSPRTGRDTEAFF. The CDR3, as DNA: TGTGCCAGCAGCCCCCGGACGGGGAGGGACACTGAAGCTTTCTTT.

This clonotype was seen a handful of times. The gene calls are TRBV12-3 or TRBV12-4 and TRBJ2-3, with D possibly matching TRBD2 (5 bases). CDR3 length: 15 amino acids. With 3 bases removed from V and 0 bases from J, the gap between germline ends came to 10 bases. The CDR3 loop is CASSFPTTSTDTQYF. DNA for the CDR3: TGTGCCAGCAGTTTCCCGACTACTAGCACAGATACGCAGTATTTT.

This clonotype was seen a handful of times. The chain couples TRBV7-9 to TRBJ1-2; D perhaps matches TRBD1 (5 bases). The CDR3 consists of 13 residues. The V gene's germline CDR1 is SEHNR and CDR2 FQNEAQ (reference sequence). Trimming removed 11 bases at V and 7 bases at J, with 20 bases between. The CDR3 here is CAGFRDPTSGYTF. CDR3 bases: TGTGCCGGGTTTAGGGACCCAACCTCTGGCTACACCTTC.

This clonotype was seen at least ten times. CDR3 amino acids: CASSGGSSYNEQFF. The CDR3 region has the DNA TGTGCCAGCAGCGGCGGGAGCTCCTACAATGAGCAGTTCTTC. The genes are TRBV7-2 and TRBJ2-1; 7 bases agree with TRBD2. This CDR3 has 14 amino acids. V dropped 5 bases and J dropped 0; count of bases not matched to a gene: 1. Germline V lookup: CDR1 SGHTA, CDR2 FQGNSA.

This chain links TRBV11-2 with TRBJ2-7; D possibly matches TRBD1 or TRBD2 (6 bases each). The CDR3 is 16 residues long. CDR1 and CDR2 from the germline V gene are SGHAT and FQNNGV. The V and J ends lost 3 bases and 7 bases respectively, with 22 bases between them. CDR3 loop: CASSFLEGQGHSEQYF. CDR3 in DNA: TGTGCCAGCAGCTTTTTGGAGGGGCAGGGGCATTCGGAGCAGTACTTC. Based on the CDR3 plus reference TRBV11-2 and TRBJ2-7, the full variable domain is EAGVAQSPRYKIIEKRQSVAFWCNPISGHATLYWYQQILGQGPKLLIQFQNNGVVDDSQLPKDRFSAERLKGVDSTLKIQPAKLEDSAVYLCASSFLEGQGHSEQYFGPGTRLTVT.

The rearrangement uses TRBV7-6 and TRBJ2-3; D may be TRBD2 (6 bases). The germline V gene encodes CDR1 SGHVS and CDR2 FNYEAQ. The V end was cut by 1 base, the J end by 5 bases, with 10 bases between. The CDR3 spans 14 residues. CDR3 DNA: TGTGCCAGCAGCTTAGAGCCGGGAGTAGATACGCAGTATTTT. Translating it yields CASSLEPGVDTQYF.

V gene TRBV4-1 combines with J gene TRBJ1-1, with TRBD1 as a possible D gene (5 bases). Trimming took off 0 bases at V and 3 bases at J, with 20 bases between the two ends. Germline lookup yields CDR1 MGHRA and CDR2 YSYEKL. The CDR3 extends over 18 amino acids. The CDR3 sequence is CASSQDQRLREGDTEAFF. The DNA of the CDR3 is TGCGCCAGCAGCCAAGATCAAAGATTGAGGGAAGGGGACACTGAAGCTTTCTTT.

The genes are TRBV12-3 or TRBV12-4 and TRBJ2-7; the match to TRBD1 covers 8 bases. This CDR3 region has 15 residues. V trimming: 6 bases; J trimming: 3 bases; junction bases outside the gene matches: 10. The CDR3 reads CASSRTGKSVYEQYF. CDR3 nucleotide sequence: TGTGCCAGCAGCCGGACAGGGAAATCGGTCTACGAGCAGTACTTC.

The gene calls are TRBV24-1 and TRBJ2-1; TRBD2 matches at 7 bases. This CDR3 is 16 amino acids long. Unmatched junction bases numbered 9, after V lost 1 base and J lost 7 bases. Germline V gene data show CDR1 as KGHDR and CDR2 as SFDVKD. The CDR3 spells CATSDFTSAGGNEQFF. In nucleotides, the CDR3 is TGTGCCACCAGTGATTTTACTAGCGCCGGAGGGAATGAGCAGTTCTTC.

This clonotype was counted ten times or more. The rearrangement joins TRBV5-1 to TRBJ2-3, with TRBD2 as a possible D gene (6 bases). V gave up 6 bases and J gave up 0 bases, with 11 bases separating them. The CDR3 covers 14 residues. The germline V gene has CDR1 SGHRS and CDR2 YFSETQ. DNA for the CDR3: TGCGCCAGCATGAGGGGAGGAAGCACAGATACGCAGTATTTT. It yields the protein CASMRGGSTDTQYF.

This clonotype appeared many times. The chain's CDR3 is CASSLRADRGELFF. CDR3 nucleotides: TGTGCCAGCAGCTTACGTGCGGACCGCGGGGAGCTGTTTTTT. V is TRBV7-2 and J is TRBJ2-2, with D hard to call. The germline V gene has CDR1 SGHTA and CDR2 FQGNSA. Trimming left V 2 bases short and J 7 bases short, with 11 bases between. This CDR3 spans 14 amino acids.

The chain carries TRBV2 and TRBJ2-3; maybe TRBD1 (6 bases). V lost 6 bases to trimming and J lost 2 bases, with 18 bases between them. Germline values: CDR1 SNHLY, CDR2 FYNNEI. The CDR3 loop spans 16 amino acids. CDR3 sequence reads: CASSQRQATYTDTQYF. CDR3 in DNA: TGTGCCAGCAGCCAAAGACAGGCCACCTACACAGATACGCAGTATTTT.

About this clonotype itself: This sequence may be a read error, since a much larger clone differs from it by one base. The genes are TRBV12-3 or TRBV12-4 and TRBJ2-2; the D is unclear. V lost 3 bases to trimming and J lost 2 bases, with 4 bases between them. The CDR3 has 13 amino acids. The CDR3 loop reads CASSFPNTGELFF. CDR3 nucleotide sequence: TGTGCCAGCAGTTTCCCAAACACCGGGGAGCTGTTTTTT.

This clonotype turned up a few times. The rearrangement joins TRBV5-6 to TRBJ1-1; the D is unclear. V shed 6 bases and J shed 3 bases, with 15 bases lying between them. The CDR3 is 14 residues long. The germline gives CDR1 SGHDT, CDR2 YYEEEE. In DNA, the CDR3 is TGTGCCAGCAACCCTCCCGGGAGGTACACTGAAGCTTTCTTT. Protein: CASNPPGRYTEAFF.

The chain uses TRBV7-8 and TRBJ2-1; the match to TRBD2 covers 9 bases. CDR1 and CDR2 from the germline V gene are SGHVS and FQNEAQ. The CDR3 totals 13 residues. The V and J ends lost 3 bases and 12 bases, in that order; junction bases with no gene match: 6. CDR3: CASSFGTSRGQFF. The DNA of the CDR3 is TGTGCCAGCAGCTTCGGGACTAGCCGGGGGCAGTTCTTC.